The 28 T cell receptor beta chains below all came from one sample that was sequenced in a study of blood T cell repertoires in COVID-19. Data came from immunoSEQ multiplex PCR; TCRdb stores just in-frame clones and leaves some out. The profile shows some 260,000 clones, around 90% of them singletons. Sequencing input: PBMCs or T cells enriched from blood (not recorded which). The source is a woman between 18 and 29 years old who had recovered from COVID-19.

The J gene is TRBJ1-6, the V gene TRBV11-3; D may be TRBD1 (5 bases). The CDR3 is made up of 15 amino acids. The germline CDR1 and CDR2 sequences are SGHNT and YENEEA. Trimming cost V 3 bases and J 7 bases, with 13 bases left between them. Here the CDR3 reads CASSLNGASNSPLHF. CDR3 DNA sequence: TGTGCCAGCAGCTTGAATGGGGCATCAAATTCACCCCTCCACTTT.

The CDR3 loop reads CASSPNYRVRGYTF. For the CDR3, the DNA is TGCGCCAGCAGCCCAAATTACAGGGTACGGGGCTACACCTTC. The chain carries TRBV5-1 and TRBJ1-2, with D possibly matching TRBD1 (6 bases). The V gene lost 4 bases and the J gene lost 8 bases, with 18 bases spanning the gap. The CDR3 has 14 residues. Germline V CDR1 and CDR2: SGHRS, YFSETQ. Together with reference TRBV5-1 and TRBJ1-2, the CDR3 gives the full variable domain: KAGVTQTPRYLIKTRGQQVTLSCSPISGHRSVSWYQQTPGQGLQFLFEYFSETQRNKGNFPGRFSGRQFSNSRSEMNVSTLELGDSALYLCASSPNYRVRGYTFGSGTRLTVV.

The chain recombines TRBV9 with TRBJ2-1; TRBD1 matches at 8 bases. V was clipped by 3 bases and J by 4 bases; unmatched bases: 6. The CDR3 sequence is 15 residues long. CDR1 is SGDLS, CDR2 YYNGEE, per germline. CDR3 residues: CASSANGQGYNEQFF. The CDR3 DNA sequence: TGTGCCAGCAGCGCCAACGGACAGGGTTACAATGAGCAGTTCTTC.

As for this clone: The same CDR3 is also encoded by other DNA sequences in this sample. The CDR3 DNA reads TGCGCCAGCAGCCAACCGGGGGGCGCCTACGAGCAGTACTTC. Translation: CASSQPGGAYEQYF. The chain joins TRBV4-1 to TRBJ2-7; D might be TRBD2 (7 bases). Germline values: CDR1 MGHRA, CDR2 YSYEKL. The V end lost 2 bases, the J end lost 2 bases, and 10 bases lay between the germline ends. The CDR3 has 14 residues.

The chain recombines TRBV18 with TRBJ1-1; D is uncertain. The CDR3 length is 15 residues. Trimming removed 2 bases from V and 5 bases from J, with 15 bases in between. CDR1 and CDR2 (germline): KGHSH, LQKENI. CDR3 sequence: CASSPVWGRGTEAFF. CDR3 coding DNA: TGTGCCAGCTCACCAGTTTGGGGTCGCGGGACTGAAGCTTTCTTT.

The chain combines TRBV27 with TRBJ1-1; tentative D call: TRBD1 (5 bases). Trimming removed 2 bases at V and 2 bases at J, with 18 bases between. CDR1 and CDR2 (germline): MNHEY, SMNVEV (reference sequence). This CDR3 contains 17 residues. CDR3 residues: CASSLEGADSYNTEAFF. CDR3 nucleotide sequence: TGTGCCAGCAGTTTAGAAGGGGCAGATTCGTATAACACTGAAGCTTTCTTT.

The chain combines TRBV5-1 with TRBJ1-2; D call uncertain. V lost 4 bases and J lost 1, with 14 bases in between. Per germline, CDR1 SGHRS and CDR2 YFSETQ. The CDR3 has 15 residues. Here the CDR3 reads CASSPRRAVNYGYTF. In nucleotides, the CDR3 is TGCGCCAGCAGCCCGAGGAGGGCCGTTAACTATGGCTACACCTTC.

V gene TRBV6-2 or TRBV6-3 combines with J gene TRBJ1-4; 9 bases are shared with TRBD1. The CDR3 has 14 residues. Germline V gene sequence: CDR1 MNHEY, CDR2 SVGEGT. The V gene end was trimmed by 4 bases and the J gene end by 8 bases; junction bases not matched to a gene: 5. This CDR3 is CASSFGTGSEKLFF. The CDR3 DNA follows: TGTGCCAGCAGTTTCGGGACAGGGTCGGAAAAACTGTTTTTT.

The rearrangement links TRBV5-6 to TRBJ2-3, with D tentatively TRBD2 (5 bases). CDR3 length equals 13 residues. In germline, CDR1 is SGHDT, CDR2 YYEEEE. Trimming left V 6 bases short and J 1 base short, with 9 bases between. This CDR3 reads CASTRDRTDTQYF. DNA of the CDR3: TGTGCCAGCACCCGGGATCGCACAGATACGCAGTATTTT.

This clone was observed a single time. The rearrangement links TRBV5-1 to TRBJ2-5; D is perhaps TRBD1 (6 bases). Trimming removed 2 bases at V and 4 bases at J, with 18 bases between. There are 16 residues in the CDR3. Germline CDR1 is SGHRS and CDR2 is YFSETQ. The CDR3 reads CASSFGRGAQGETQYF. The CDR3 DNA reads TGCGCCAGCAGCTTTGGCAGGGGCGCCCAGGGAGAGACCCAGTACTTC.

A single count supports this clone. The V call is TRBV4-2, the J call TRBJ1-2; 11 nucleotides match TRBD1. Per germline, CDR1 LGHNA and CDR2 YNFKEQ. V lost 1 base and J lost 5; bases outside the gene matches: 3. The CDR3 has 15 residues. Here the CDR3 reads CASSQGDRGTYGYTF. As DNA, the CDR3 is TGTGCCAGCAGCCAAGGGGACAGGGGGACGTATGGCTACACCTTC.

For the CDR3, the DNA is TGTGCCAGCAGCTTACTTGCGAGGGATGGCTACACCTTC. Residues: CASSLLARDGYTF. The chain links TRBV7-9 to TRBJ1-2; D is unclear. Trimming removed 2 bases from V and 6 bases from J, with 10 bases in between. The CDR3 contains 13 residues. Germline values: CDR1 SEHNR, CDR2 FQNEAQ (reference sequence).

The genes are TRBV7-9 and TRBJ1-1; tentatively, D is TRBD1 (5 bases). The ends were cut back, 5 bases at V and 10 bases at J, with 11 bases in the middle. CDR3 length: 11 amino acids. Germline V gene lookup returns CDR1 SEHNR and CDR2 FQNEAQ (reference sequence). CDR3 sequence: CASSPGQVAFF. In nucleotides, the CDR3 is TGTGCCAGCAGCCCCGGACAAGTAGCTTTCTTT. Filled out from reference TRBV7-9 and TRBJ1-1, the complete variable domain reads DTGVSQNPRHKITKRGQNVTFRCDPISEHNRLYWYRQTLGQGPEFLTYFQNEAQLEKSRLLSDRFSAERPKGSFSTLEIQRTEQGDSAMYLCASSPGQVAFFGQGTRLTVV.

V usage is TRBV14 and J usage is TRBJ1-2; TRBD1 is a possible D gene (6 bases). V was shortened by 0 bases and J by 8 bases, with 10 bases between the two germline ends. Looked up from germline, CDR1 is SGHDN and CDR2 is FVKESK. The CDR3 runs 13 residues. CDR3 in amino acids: CASSQEQGVGYTF. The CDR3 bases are TGTGCCAGCAGCCAAGAACAGGGTGTCGGCTACACCTTC.

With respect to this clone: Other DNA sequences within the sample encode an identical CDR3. The CDR3 sequence is CASSYPRSSGNTIYF. For the CDR3, the DNA is TGTGCCAGCAGTTACCCACGGAGCTCTGGAAACACCATATATTTT. This chain connects TRBV6-2 or TRBV6-3 to TRBJ1-3; no firm D call. CDR1 is MNHEY, CDR2 SVGEGT, per germline. V lost 2 bases, J lost 0 bases, and 8 bases lay in between. CDR3 length: 15 residues.

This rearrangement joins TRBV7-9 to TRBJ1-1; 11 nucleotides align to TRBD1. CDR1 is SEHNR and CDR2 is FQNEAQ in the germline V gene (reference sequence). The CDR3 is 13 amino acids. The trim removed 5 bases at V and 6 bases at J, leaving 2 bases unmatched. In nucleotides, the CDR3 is TGTGCCAGCAGCCCGGGACAGGGGGCTGAAGCTTTCTTT. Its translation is CASSPGQGAEAFF.

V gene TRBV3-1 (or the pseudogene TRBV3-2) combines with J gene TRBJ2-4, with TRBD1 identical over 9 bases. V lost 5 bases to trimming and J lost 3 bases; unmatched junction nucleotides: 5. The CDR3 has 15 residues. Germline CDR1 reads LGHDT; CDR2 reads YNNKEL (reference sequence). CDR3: CASSFRQGVKNIQYF. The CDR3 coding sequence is TGTGCCAGCAGCTTCCGACAGGGGGTCAAAAACATTCAGTACTTC.

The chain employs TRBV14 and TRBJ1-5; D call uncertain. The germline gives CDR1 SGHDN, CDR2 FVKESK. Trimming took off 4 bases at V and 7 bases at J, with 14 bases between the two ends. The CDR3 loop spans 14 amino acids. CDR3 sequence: CASSRAGLSQPQHF. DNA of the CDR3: TGTGCCAGCAGCCGGGCAGGTCTCTCCCAGCCCCAGCATTTT.

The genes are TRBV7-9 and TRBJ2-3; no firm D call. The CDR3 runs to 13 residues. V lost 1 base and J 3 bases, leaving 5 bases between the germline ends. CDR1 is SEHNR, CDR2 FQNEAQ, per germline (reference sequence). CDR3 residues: CASSLVQTDTQYF. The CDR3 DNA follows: TGTGCCAGCAGCTTAGTCCAAACAGATACGCAGTATTTT.

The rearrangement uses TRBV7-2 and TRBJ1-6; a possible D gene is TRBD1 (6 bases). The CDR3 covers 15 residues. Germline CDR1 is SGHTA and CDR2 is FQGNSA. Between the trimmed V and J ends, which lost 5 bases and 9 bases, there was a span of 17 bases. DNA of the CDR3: TGTGCCAGCAGCCTCGCGACAGGTCGGAGTTCACCCCTCCACTTT. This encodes CASSLATGRSSPLHF. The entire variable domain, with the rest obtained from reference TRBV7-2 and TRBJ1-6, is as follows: GAGVSQSPSNKVTEKGKDVELRCDPISGHTALYWYRQSLGQGLEFLIYFQGNSAPDKSGLPSDRFSAERTGGSVSTLTIQRTQQEDSAVYLCASSLATGRSSPLHFGNGTRLTVT.

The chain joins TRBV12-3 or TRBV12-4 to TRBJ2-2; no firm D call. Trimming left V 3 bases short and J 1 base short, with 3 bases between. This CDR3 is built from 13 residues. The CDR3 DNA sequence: TGTGCCAGCAGTTTTCGGAACACCGGGGAGCTGTTTTTT. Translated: CASSFRNTGELFF.

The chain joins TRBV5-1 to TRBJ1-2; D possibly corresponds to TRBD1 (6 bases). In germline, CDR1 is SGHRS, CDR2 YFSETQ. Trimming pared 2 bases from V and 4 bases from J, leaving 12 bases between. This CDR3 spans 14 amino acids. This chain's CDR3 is CASSFSQGTYGYTF. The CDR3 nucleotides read TGCGCCAGCAGCTTCTCGCAGGGGACCTATGGCTACACCTTC. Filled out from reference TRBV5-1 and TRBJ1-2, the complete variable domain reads KAGVTQTPRYLIKTRGQQVTLSCSPISGHRSVSWYQQTPGQGLQFLFEYFSETQRNKGNFPGRFSGRQFSNSRSEMNVSTLELGDSALYLCASSFSQGTYGYTFGSGTRLTVV.

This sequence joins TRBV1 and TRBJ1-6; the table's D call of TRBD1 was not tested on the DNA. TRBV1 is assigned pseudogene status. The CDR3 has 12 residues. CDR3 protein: CTSSHQGSPLHF. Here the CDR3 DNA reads TGCACCAGCAGCCATCAGGGTTCACCCCTCCACTTT.

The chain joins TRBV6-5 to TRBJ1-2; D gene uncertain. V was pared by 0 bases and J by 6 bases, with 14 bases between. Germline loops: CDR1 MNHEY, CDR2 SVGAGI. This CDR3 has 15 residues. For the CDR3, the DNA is TGTGCCAGCAGTTACTCGACCGGGGTCATTAATGGCTACACCTTC. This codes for CASSYSTGVINGYTF.

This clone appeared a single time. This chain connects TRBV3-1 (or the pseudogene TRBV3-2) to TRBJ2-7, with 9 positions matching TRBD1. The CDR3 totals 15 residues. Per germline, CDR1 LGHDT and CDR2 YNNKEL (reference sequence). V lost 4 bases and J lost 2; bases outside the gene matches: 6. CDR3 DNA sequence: TGTGCCAGCAGCCGGGGACAGGGAAGCGCCTACGAGCAGTACTTC. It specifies CASSRGQGSAYEQYF.

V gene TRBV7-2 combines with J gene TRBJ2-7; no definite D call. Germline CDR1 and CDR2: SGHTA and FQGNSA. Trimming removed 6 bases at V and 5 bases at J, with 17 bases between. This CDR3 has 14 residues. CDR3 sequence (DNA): TGTGCCAGCAGACTTCACGGCAGCGTCGACGAGCAGTACTTC. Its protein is CASRLHGSVDEQYF.

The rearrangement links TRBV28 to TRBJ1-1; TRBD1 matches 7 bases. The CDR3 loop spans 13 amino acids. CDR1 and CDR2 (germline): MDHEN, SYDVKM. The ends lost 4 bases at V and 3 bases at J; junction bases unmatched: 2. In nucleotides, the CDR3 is TGTGCCAGCAGTTCAGGGGGGTACACTGAAGCTTTCTTT. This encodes CASSSGGYTEAFF. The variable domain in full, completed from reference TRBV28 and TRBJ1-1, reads DVKVTQSSRYLVKRTGEKVFLECVQDMDHENMFWYRQDPGLGLRLIYFSYDVKMKEKGDIPEGYSVSREKKERFSLILESASTNQTSMYLCASSSGGYTEAFFGQGTRLTVV.

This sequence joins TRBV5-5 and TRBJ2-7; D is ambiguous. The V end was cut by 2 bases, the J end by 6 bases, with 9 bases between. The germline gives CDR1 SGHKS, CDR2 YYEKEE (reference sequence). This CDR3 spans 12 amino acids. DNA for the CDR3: TGTGCCAGCAGCTTTGGGCGTGGCGAGCAGTACTTC. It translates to CASSFGRGEQYF.